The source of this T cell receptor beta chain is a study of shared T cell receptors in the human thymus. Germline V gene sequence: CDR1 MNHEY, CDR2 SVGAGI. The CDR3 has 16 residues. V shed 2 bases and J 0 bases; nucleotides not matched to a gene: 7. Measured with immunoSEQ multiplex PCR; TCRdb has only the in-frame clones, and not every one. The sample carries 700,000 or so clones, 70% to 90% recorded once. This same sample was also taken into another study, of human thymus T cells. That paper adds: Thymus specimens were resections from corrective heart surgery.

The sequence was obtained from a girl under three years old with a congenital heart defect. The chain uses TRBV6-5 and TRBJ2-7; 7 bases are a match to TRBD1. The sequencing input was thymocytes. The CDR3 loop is CASSYTWRTGSYEQYF. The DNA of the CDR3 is TGTGCCAGCAGTTACACTTGGAGGACAGGCTCCTACGAGCAGTACTTC.